This TCR beta chain was profiled in a study of shared clonotypes between healthy human individuals. Here immunoSEQ multiplex PCR was the method, and the copy in TCRdb shows in-frame clones only, minus some. This sample yields just under 350,000 clones, of which roughly 80% are seen a single time; roughly 10% belongs to the top ten. The study, taken as a whole, reports: Sorted-subset sequencing was shown by rarefaction to be incomplete despite large depth. As a rule, naive subsets had a larger estimated richness than memory subsets.

The germline CDR1 and CDR2 sequences are SGHRS and YFSETQ. This CDR3 has 18 amino acids. J gave up 3 bases and V 5 bases, and 11 bases lay outside the gene matches. As to this clone: As yet, its antigen is unknown.

The rearrangement links TRBV5-1 to TRBJ2-2; TRBD1 agrees at 12 bases. Sequencing input: memory CD4+ T cells sorted from blood. The subset was: CD45RA-negative fraction. The clonotype originates from a young man in good health. In DNA, the CDR3 is TGCGCCAGCAGACATCCGGGACAGGGGGCCGGTGACACCGGGGAGCTGTTTTTT. This translates into CASRHPGQGAGDTGELFF.